This T cell receptor (beta chain) was identified in a study of identical twins. Study-wide points: Twin-shared out-of-frame alpha sequences showed excess low generation probability. Analyses of zero insertions could, in part, be confounded by invariant MAIT and iNKT cells.

The cDNA had a unique molecular identifier and a template-switch universal primer site. TCRdb recomputed calls from the 5' RACE reads with MiXCR, one row per CDR3 protein. Among approximately 600,000 distinct CDR3 sequences listed, more than 9% were seen once. As regards this clonotype: The antigen is undetermined. An end of the junction differs from the germline gene, which may be a read error.

The CDR3 consists of 13 residues. A further study also used this sample, focusing on yellow fever vaccine responses in identical twins.

Sequenced: PBMCs. This TCR derives from a woman younger than 35 in good health. The V and J genes are TRBV12-3 or TRBV12-4 and TRBJ2-7; 7 bases line up with TRBD2. CDR3 bases: TGTGCCAGTCGGGGGGTAGTCCCCTACAAGCAGTACTTC. This translates into CASRGVVPYKQYF.